Sequencing of this TCR beta chain was carried out in a study of blood T cells in healthy people across ages. The sample holds many counts of this clonotype. Its antigen is unidentified. This CDR3 is built from 14 residues. Germline CDR1 and CDR2: DFQATT and SNEGSKA (reference sequence). V lost 5 bases to trimming and J lost 8 bases, with 21 bases between them. Next came a second PCR, run for about 7 to 11 cycles, which used a sample-barcoded 5' primer along with a J-beta primer mix. TCRdb fed the 5' RACE reads into MiXCR, producing one record per CDR3 protein. The table has about 930,000 distinct CDR3 sequences, 25% to 35% seen once. Every sample gave at least 5.5 micrograms of total RNA when it was extracted. Broader study findings: Fewer expanded clones and more diversity marked long-lived versus aged donors.

Separately, the same data were catalogued under a study of T cells of mothers and their children. That publication notes: Biologically related mothers and children overlapped slightly more than unrelated pairs, a non-significant difference.

The receptor was derived from a woman in her thirties or forties in good health. The sample consisted of blood. The chain links TRBV20-1 to TRBJ1-2; weak D call: TRBD1 (6 bases). DNA of the CDR3: TGCAGTGCTGGGCAGGGGTTTTCACTACGCGGCTACACCTTC. It specifies CSAGQGFSLRGYTF.